Shown below are 7 T cell receptor beta chains from a single sample sequenced in a study of early T cells in non-severe SARS-CoV-2 infection. TCRdb re-called the 5' RACE reads through MiXCR, storing one row per CDR3 protein. This sample yields over 95,000 distinct CDR3 sequences, of which around a sixth are seen a single time; around 1.3% belongs to the top ten. Material for sequencing was whole blood. These receptors originate from an adult who was a healthcare worker with PCR-confirmed SARS-CoV-2 infection or an uninfected control (not recorded which).

A few counts support this clonotype. The CDR3 coding sequence is TGTGCCAGCTCACCTCAGGGTACCGACGAGCAGTACTTC. It is translated as CASSPQGTDEQYF. This chain uses TRBV18 with TRBJ2-7, with D possibly being TRBD1 (5 bases). This CDR3 contains 13 residues. V was clipped by 3 bases and J by 5 bases, with 11 bases between them. Germline CDR1 reads KGHSH; CDR2 reads LQKENI.

The sample holds a few counts of this clonotype. The V and J genes are TRBV7-2 and TRBJ2-7; 9 bases match TRBD2. This CDR3 has 15 amino acids. J lost 2 bases, V lost 3 bases, and 5 bases had no gene match. Per the germline V gene, CDR1 is SGHTA and CDR2 is FQGNSA. Written as DNA, the CDR3 is TGTGCCAGCAGCTTCGGGCGGGAGGGCGCCTACGAGCAGTACTTC. Protein sequence: CASSFGREGAYEQYF. Full variable domain (outside the CDR3, taken from reference TRBV7-2 and TRBJ2-7): GAGVSQSPSNKVTEKGKDVELRCDPISGHTALYWYRQSLGQGLEFLIYFQGNSAPDKSGLPSDRFSAERTGGSVSTLTIQRTQQEDSAVYLCASSFGREGAYEQYFGPGTRLTVT.

The chain has TRBV20-1 and TRBJ2-1; no definite D call. The V and J ends lost 6 bases and 0 bases respectively, with 15 bases between them. There are 15 residues in the CDR3. CDR1 is DFQATT, CDR2 SNEGSKA, per germline (reference sequence). The DNA of the CDR3 is TGCAGTGCCAGACCTAGGGTAGGCTCCTACAATGAGCAGTTCTTC. Its protein product is CSARPRVGSYNEQFF.

This clonotype was observed many times. V and J are TRBV9 and TRBJ1-1, with D unclear. The CDR3 sequence is 14 residues long. Trimming cost V 0 bases and J 0 bases, with 6 bases left between them. In germline, CDR1 is SGDLS, CDR2 YYNGEE. The chain's CDR3 is CASSVAAMNTEAFF. In nucleotides, the CDR3 is TGTGCCAGCAGCGTAGCGGCCATGAACACTGAAGCTTTCTTT.

This clonotype appeared a few times. The V gene is TRBV21-1, the J gene TRBJ2-1; the table's D gene call, TRBD2, was not cross checked with the DNA. TRBV21-1 has pseudogene status. The CDR3 consists of 20 residues. DNA of the CDR3: TGTGCCAGCAGCAAAGCCGGTTCCAAGGTACCGGGACTGCCCCTCCATGAGCAGTTCTTC. This codes for CASSKAGSKVPGLPLHEQFF.

The chain is built from TRBV30 and TRBJ1-5; D possibly corresponds to TRBD1 (5 bases). Germline CDR1 GTSNPN, CDR2 SVGIG (reference sequence). The CDR3 runs 13 residues. V was shortened by 0 bases and J by 5 bases, with 8 bases between the two germline ends. The DNA of the CDR3 is TGTGCCTGGAGTGTCCAGGGATATCAGCCCCAGCATTTT. As protein: CAWSVQGYQPQHF.

This clonotype was seen a few times. The chain recombines TRBV11-2 with TRBJ2-1; TRBD2 aligns across 7 bases. J gave up 10 bases and V 0 bases, and 3 bases lay outside the gene matches. There are 13 residues in the CDR3. The germline V gene has CDR1 SGHAT and CDR2 FQNNGV. CDR3: CASSLDRGGEQFF. The CDR3 DNA reads TGTGCCAGCAGCTTAGATCGGGGAGGGGAGCAGTTCTTC.